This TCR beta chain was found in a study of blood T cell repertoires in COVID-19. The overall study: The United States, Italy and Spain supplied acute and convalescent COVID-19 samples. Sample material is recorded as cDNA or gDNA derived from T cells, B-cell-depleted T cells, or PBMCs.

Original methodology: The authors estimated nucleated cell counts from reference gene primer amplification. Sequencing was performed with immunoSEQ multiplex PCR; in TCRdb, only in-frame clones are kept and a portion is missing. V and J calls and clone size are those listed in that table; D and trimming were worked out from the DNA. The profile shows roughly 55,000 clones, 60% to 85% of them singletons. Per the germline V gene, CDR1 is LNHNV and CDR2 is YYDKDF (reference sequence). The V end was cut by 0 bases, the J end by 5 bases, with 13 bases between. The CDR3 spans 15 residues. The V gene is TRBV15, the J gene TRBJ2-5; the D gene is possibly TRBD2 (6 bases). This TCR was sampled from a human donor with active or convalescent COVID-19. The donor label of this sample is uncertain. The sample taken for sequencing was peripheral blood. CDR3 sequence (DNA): TGTGCCACCAGCAGAGATTGGGGTGGGGGGGAGACCCAGTACTTC. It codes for CATSRDWGGGETQYF.